The rows below give T cell receptor beta chains drawn from one sample of a study of graft-versus-host responses after intestinal transplantation. Sequencing was performed with immunoSEQ multiplex PCR; in TCRdb, only in-frame clones are kept and a portion is missing. The sample contains 80,000 to 85,000 clones, 91% of which appear only once. The antigens these receptors bind are not known. The sample in question was unstimulated CD4+ T cells sorted from spleen or lymph node cells, obtained before intestinal transplant. These receptors were taken from a human donor who received an intestinal transplant. CDR3s include the opening cysteine and the closing phenylalanine or tryptophan. The D gene is left open where the match is weak. Part of the rows lack a size; the others show once, few, many or a class for expanded clones.

CDR3 protein	CDR3 DNA	clone size	V gene	J gene	D gene
CASSQGTGQGGNEQFF	TGCGCCAGCAGCCAAGGTACAGGACAGGGGGGCAATGAGCAGTTCTTC	NA	TRBV4-3	TRBJ2-1	TRBD1
CASSFDKFPFVEETQYF	TGTGCCAGCAGCTTCGATAAGTTTCCATTTGTGGAGGAGACCCAGTACTTC	NA	TRBV5-6	TRBJ2-5	NA
CASGKDRNTEAFF	TGTGCCAGCGGTAAAGACAGGAACACTGAAGCTTTCTTT	NA	TRBV2	TRBJ1-1	NA
CASSLKVGDSPLHF	TGTGCCAGCAGCTTGAAGGTAGGGGATTCACCCCTCCACTTT	NA	TRBV5-6	TRBJ1-6	NA
CASPGQGISIPLEQYF	TGTGCCAGTCCCGGACAGGGAATCTCTATCCCCCTCGAGCAGTACTTC	NA	TRBV19	TRBJ2-7	TRBD1
CASSLRLAGGDTQYF	TGTGCCAGCAGTTTAAGACTAGCGGGGGGAGATACGCAGTATTTT	NA	TRBV27	TRBJ2-3	TRBD2
CSVTAESTDTQYF	TGCAGCGTAACAGCGGAGAGCACAGATACGCAGTATTTT	NA	TRBV29-1	TRBJ2-3	NA
CASSLGLAGAYEQYF	TGTGCCAGCAGCTTGGGACTAGCGGGGGCCTACGAGCAGTACTTC	once	TRBV7-2	TRBJ2-7	TRBD2
CASSLREGRGRNGYTF	TGTGCCAGCAGCTTGCGGGAAGGCAGGGGGAGGAATGGCTACACCTTC	NA	TRBV5-6	TRBJ1-2	TRBD1
CARPESYREGGELFF	TGTGCCAGGCCCGAAAGTTACAGGGAAGGCGGGGAGCTGTTTTTT	NA	TRBV19	TRBJ2-2	NA
CASRVGLGNTGELFF	TGTGCCAGCAGAGTCGGGTTAGGGAACACCGGGGAGCTGTTTTTT	NA	TRBV7-2	TRBJ2-2	NA
CASSRLPGQGYEQYF	TGTGCCAGCAGCAGATTGCCGGGACAGGGTTACGAGCAGTACTTC	NA	TRBV7-2	TRBJ2-7	TRBD1
CASSITQAWNTEAFF	TGTGCCAGTAGTATAACGCAGGCATGGAACACTGAAGCTTTCTTT	NA	TRBV19	TRBJ1-1	NA
CASSLDLAGAYNEQFF	TGCGCCAGCAGCTTGGACCTAGCGGGGGCCTACAATGAGCAGTTCTTC	NA	TRBV5-1	TRBJ2-1	TRBD2
CASSSPGIQGTYEQYF	TGTGCCAGCTCATCCCCAGGTATACAGGGAACCTACGAGCAGTACTTC	NA	TRBV18	TRBJ2-7	NA
CASSLQGLSYEQYF	TGTGCCAGCAGCCTACAGGGGCTTTCCTACGAGCAGTACTTC	NA	TRBV7-2	TRBJ2-7	TRBD1
CASSPPTGGAFTDTQYF	TGTGCCAGCTCACCTCCGACAGGGGGCGCCTTCACAGATACGCAGTATTTT	NA	TRBV18	TRBJ2-3	TRBD1
CASSYGFAGEGYGYTF	TGTGCCAGCAGTTACGGGTTCGCAGGGGAAGGTTATGGCTACACCTTC	NA	TRBV6-6	TRBJ1-2	NA
CAATHRESNYGYTF	TGTGCCGCAACGCACAGGGAATCAAACTATGGCTACACCTTC	NA	TRBV10-3	TRBJ1-2	NA
CASSPMGPRLQYF	TGTGCCAGCAGCCCGATGGGTCCTAGGCTTCAGTACTTC	NA	TRBV12-1	TRBJ2-4	NA
CASSVTGIQTQYF	TGTGCCAGCAGCGTCACAGGGATACAGACCCAGTACTTC	once	TRBV27	TRBJ2-5	NA
CASTRGGDTEAFF	TGTGCCAGCACCAGAGGGGGGGACACTGAAGCTTTCTTT	NA	TRBV11-2	TRBJ1-1	NA
CATSRDVPGGEKLFF	TGTGCCACCAGCAGAGACGTACCAGGGGGTGAAAAACTGTTTTTT	NA	TRBV15	TRBJ1-4	TRBD1
CASSAMGLAGTYEQYF	TGTGCCAGCAGCGCGATGGGACTAGCGGGGACCTACGAGCAGTACTTC	NA	TRBV5-6	TRBJ2-7	TRBD2
CASRPLDSNQPQHF	TGTGCCAGTAGACCCCTAGATAGCAATCAGCCCCAGCATTTT	NA	TRBV19	TRBJ1-5	NA
CASSGRDRGSYEQYF	TGTGCCAGCAGTGGGAGGGACAGGGGGTCCTACGAGCAGTACTTC	NA	TRBV6-5	TRBJ2-7	TRBD1
CASSYGGQGSGNTIYF	TGTGCCAGCAGTTACGGGGGACAGGGATCCGGAAACACCATATATTTT	NA	TRBV6-5	TRBJ1-3	TRBD1
CASNRQGAAGELFF	TGTGCCAGTAATCGACAGGGGGCGGCCGGGGAGCTGTTTTTT	NA	TRBV19	TRBJ2-2	TRBD1
CASSLAGQGISGYTF	TGTGCCAGCAGCTTGGCGGGACAGGGTATAAGTGGCTACACCTTC	NA	TRBV5-6	TRBJ1-2	TRBD1
CASSQGGRTYEQYF	TGTGCCAGCAGCCAAGGAGGCAGGACCTACGAGCAGTACTTC	few	TRBV6-5	TRBJ2-7	NA
CAWSAQRDFLGTEAFF	TGTGCCTGGAGTGCTCAGCGAGACTTTTTGGGCACTGAAGCTTTCTTT	NA	TRBV30	TRBJ1-1	NA
CASSFSGDGYTF	TGTGCCAGCAGCTTTTCGGGGGATGGCTACACCTTC	NA	TRBV7-2	TRBJ1-2	NA
CASSSRAGDSPLHF	TGTGCCAGCAGCTCAAGAGCGGGCGATTCACCCCTCCACTTT	NA	TRBV7-2	TRBJ1-6	NA
CASSSSRGQGAGANEKLFF	TGTGCCAGCAGCTCTTCCCGAGGACAGGGGGCTGGGGCTAATGAAAAACTGTTTTTT	NA	TRBV7-9	TRBJ1-4	TRBD1
CASSRDRGQGYTF	TGTGCCAGCAGCCGTGACAGGGGGCAGGGCTACACCTTC	NA	TRBV7-8	TRBJ1-2	TRBD1
CASSALANREKYF	TGTGCCAGCAGTGCCCTAGCTAACAGGGAGAAGTACTTC	once	TRBV2	TRBJ2-7	NA
CASSRDRDQTQYF	TGCGCCAGCAGCCGGGACAGGGATCAGACCCAGTACTTC	NA	TRBV10-1	TRBJ2-5	TRBD1
CASSLTSGGPPIPYEQYF	TGCGCCAGCAGCTTAACTAGCGGGGGGCCTCCAATTCCCTACGAGCAGTACTTC	once	TRBV5-1	TRBJ2-7	TRBD2
CASSQAVAVQYKGNTIYF	TGCGCCAGCAGCCAAGCTGTAGCCGTTCAGTACAAAGGAAACACCATATATTTT	NA	TRBV4-3	TRBJ1-3	NA
CASSTQGEDEKLFF	TGTGCCAGCAGTACGCAGGGGGAGGATGAAAAACTGTTTTTT	NA	TRBV6-1	TRBJ1-4	TRBD1
CASSFGTSGGSYEQYF	TGCGCCAGCAGCTTTGGGACTAGCGGGGGATCCTACGAGCAGTACTTC	NA	TRBV5-1	TRBJ2-7	TRBD2